One and the same sample provided the 23 T cell receptor beta chains below, sequenced in a study of blood T cell repertoires in COVID-19. The data were produced by immunoSEQ multiplex PCR, yet TCRdb's version contains in-frame clones alone and is incomplete. The table shows 200,000 to 300,000 clones, with roughly four fifths occurring only once. Sequenced material: peripheral blood. These receptors were taken from a woman older than 75 with acute or convalescent COVID-19.

The J gene is TRBJ2-1, the V gene TRBV19, with 10 bases matching TRBD1. V was pared by 9 bases and J by 4 bases, with 9 bases of the junction left unmatched. The CDR3 consists of 15 residues. The germline V gene has CDR1 LNHDA and CDR2 SQIVND (reference sequence). The CDR3 nucleotides read TGTGCCAGCGCACCGGGACAGGGGTTTTACAATGAGCAGTTCTTC. Translating gives CASAPGQGFYNEQFF.

The J gene is TRBJ2-3, the V gene TRBV6-1, with D hard to call. V dropped 0 bases and J dropped 0 bases, with 4 bases sitting between them. CDR3 size: 14 residues. Germline V gene lookup returns CDR1 MNHNS and CDR2 SASEGT. For the CDR3, the DNA is TGTGCCAGCAGTGAAGCCAGAAGCACAGATACGCAGTATTTT. Amino acids: CASSEARSTDTQYF.

The chain employs TRBV28 and TRBJ2-7, with D uncertain. CDR3 length: 13 residues. With 3 bases removed from V and 2 bases from J, the gap between germline ends came to 8 bases. Germline V gives CDR1 MDHEN, CDR2 SYDVKM. Here the CDR3 reads CASSFGPTYEQYF. The CDR3 nucleotides are TGTGCCAGCAGTTTCGGTCCCACCTACGAGCAGTACTTC.

The chain carries TRBV9 and TRBJ2-1; tentative D call: TRBD2 (7 bases). This CDR3 is built from 16 residues. Trimming took 0 bases from V and 2 from J, leaving 12 bases between them. The germline V gene encodes CDR1 SGDLS and CDR2 YYNGEE. The DNA of the CDR3 is TGTGCCAGCAGCGTAGAGGGGGGGAGCGCCTACAATGAGCAGTTCTTC. Its translation: CASSVEGGSAYNEQFF.

This sequence joins TRBV25-1 and TRBJ2-7, with 10 bases matching TRBD1. The V segment lost 3 bases and the J segment 5 bases; nucleotides outside the gene matches: 7. This CDR3 region has 15 residues. Germline assignment: CDR1 MGHDK and CDR2 SYGVNS. The CDR3 sequence: CASSDSDRGRDEQYF. The CDR3 coding sequence is TGTGCCAGCAGTGACTCCGACAGGGGGCGCGACGAGCAGTACTTC.

The V gene is TRBV19, the J gene TRBJ2-3; 7 bases map to TRBD2. CDR1 LNHDA and CDR2 SQIVND come from the germline V gene (reference sequence). V lost 3 bases to trimming and J lost 3 bases; unmatched junction nucleotides: 3. This CDR3 region has 14 residues. CDR3 sequence: CASSMGRETDTQYF. In DNA, the CDR3 is TGTGCCAGTAGTATGGGGCGGGAGACAGATACGCAGTATTTT.

This chain links TRBV7-2 with TRBJ1-5; D unclear. Deletions cut 0 bases from V and 5 bases from J, with 8 bases between. The germline gives CDR1 SGHTA, CDR2 FQGNSA. The CDR3 extends over 14 amino acids. The CDR3 protein is CASSLAADYQPQHF. In DNA, the CDR3 is TGTGCCAGCAGCTTAGCCGCAGACTATCAGCCCCAGCATTTT.

The chain employs TRBV7-2 and TRBJ2-5; D perhaps matches TRBD2 (6 bases). The CDR3 totals 13 residues. The V and J ends lost 3 bases and 3 bases respectively, with 8 bases between them. Germline loops: CDR1 SGHTA, CDR2 FQGNSA. The CDR3 coding sequence is TGTGCCAGCAGCTTGTCGGGAGAAGAGACCCAGTACTTC. It codes for CASSLSGEETQYF.

The V gene is TRBV28, the J gene TRBJ2-7, with TRBD2 as a possible D gene (5 bases). Germline CDR1 and CDR2: MDHEN and SYDVKM. The germline V and J ends were trimmed by 9 bases and 3 bases, with 15 bases remaining between them. The CDR3 contains 13 residues. The CDR3 coding sequence is TGTGCCAGTCGGCAGCGGACGGGCTACGAGCAGTACTTC. Its translation: CASRQRTGYEQYF.

V and J are TRBV11-1 and TRBJ2-1; 9 bases align to TRBD2. CDR1 SGHAT and CDR2 FQDESV come from the germline V gene (reference sequence). The CDR3 runs 15 residues. With 4 bases clipped from V and 7 bases from J, the junction kept 8 bases outside the gene matches. The CDR3: CASSYRLAEKNEQFF. As DNA, the CDR3 is TGTGCCAGCAGCTACAGACTAGCGGAAAAAAATGAGCAGTTCTTC.

The chain combines TRBV5-1 with TRBJ1-2, with 9 positions matching TRBD1. V shed 2 bases and J 1 base; nucleotides not matched to a gene: 3. The CDR3 contains 15 residues. CDR1 is SGHRS, CDR2 YFSETQ, per germline. CDR3 nucleotide sequence: TGCGCCAGCAGCTTACAGGGGGCGCGTAACTATGGCTACACCTTC. Translation: CASSLQGARNYGYTF.

This sequence joins TRBV30 and TRBJ1-4; TRBD1 matches 7 bases. CDR1 and CDR2 from the germline V gene are GTSNPN and SVGIG (reference sequence). V lost 0 bases, J lost 7 bases, and 5 bases stayed unmatched. The CDR3 loop spans 14 amino acids. For the CDR3, the DNA is TGTGCCTGGAGTGTACAGGGGACCGCTGAAAAACTGTTTTTT. This gives the protein CAWSVQGTAEKLFF.

This clone has just a few counts. This chain links TRBV5-1 with TRBJ1-2, with TRBD1 matching 8 bases. V lost 4 bases, J lost 7 bases, and 6 bases stayed unmatched. The CDR3 spans 13 residues. Looked up from germline, CDR1 is SGHRS and CDR2 is YFSETQ. CDR3 sequence reads: CASSQQGGAGYTF. For the CDR3, the DNA is TGCGCCAGCAGCCAACAGGGGGGGGCTGGCTACACCTTC. Full variable domain (rest looked up from reference TRBV5-1 and TRBJ1-2): KAGVTQTPRYLIKTRGQQVTLSCSPISGHRSVSWYQQTPGQGLQFLFEYFSETQRNKGNFPGRFSGRQFSNSRSEMNVSTLELGDSALYLCASSQQGGAGYTFGSGTRLTVV.

The genes are TRBV6-5 and TRBJ1-1, with a weak D call TRBD1 (6 bases). The V and J ends lost 2 bases and 4 bases respectively, with 11 bases between them. The CDR3 is 14 residues long. Germline V CDR1 and CDR2: MNHEY, SVGAGI. Written as DNA, the CDR3 is TGTGCCAGCAGTTACGTCCCCAGGGGCACTGAAGCTTTCTTT. This sequence encodes CASSYVPRGTEAFF.

The rearrangement uses TRBV3-1 (or the pseudogene TRBV3-2) and TRBJ1-5, with D tentatively TRBD1 (6 bases). Germline V gene sequence: CDR1 LGHDT, CDR2 YNNKEL (reference sequence). The CDR3 is 15 residues long. CDR3 residues: CTPGDTPMSNQPQHF. CDR3 DNA sequence: TGTACACCCGGGGACACACCTATGAGCAATCAGCCCCAGCATTTT.

The genes are TRBV5-4 and TRBJ1-1; 11 bases line up with TRBD1. V lost 4 bases to trimming and J lost 2 bases; unmatched junction nucleotides: 4. This CDR3 is built from 15 residues. The germline V gene encodes CDR1 SGHNT and CDR2 YYREEE (reference sequence). Written as DNA, the CDR3 is TGTGCCAGCAGCCCGGACAGGGGGCATAACACTGAAGCTTTCTTT. Translating gives CASSPDRGHNTEAFF. Using reference TRBV5-4 and TRBJ1-1 for the parts outside the CDR3, the full variable domain is ETGVTQSPTHLIKTRGQQVTLRCSSQSGHNTVSWYQQALGQGPQFIFQYYREEENGRGNFPPRFSGLQFPNYSSELNVNALELDDSALYLCASSPDRGHNTEAFFGQGTRLTVV.

Only one count was recorded for this clone. CDR3 sequence reads: CASSRPGTSGTEQYF. As DNA, the CDR3 is TGTGCCAGCAGCCGTCCCGGGACTAGCGGGACCGAGCAGTACTTC. This rearrangement joins TRBV5-4 to TRBJ2-7, with 13 bases identical to TRBD2. The CDR3 extends over 15 amino acids. Germline V gives CDR1 SGHNT, CDR2 YYREEE (reference sequence). J gave up 6 bases and V 4 bases, and 7 bases lay outside the gene matches. The whole variable domain, remainder taken from reference TRBV5-4 and TRBJ2-7, is ETGVTQSPTHLIKTRGQQVTLRCSSQSGHNTVSWYQQALGQGPQFIFQYYREEENGRGNFPPRFSGLQFPNYSSELNVNALELDDSALYLCASSRPGTSGTEQYFGPGTRLTVT.

The rearrangement links TRBV7-9 to TRBJ1-2; possibly TRBD1 for D (5 bases). The CDR3 extends over 14 amino acids. In germline, CDR1 is SEHNR, CDR2 FQNEAQ (reference sequence). V lost 1 base and J lost 4, with 10 bases in between. The CDR3 sequence is CASSLVGGGYGYTF. CDR3 nucleotides: TGTGCCAGCAGCTTAGTCGGGGGAGGCTATGGCTACACCTTC. The full variable domain, with the rest looked up from reference TRBV7-9 and TRBJ1-2, is DTGVSQNPRHKITKRGQNVTFRCDPISEHNRLYWYRQTLGQGPEFLTYFQNEAQLEKSRLLSDRFSAERPKGSFSTLEIQRTEQGDSAMYLCASSLVGGGYGYTFGSGTRLTVV.

The rearrangement links TRBV18 to TRBJ2-1; TRBD1 agrees at 10 bases. V dropped 5 bases and J dropped 1; count of bases not matched to a gene: 8. Germline loops: CDR1 KGHSH, CDR2 LQKENI. CDR3 size: 17 residues. CDR3 in DNA: TGTGCCAGCTCATCCTTACGGACAGGGGGATCCTACAATGAGCAGTTCTTC. Translated: CASSSLRTGGSYNEQFF.

This chain links TRBV4-3 with TRBJ1-1; 7 positions match TRBD1. Germline V lookup: CDR1 LGHNA, CDR2 YSLEER. The CDR3 has 16 amino acids. V dropped 4 bases and J dropped 1; count of bases not matched to a gene: 9. The CDR3 nucleotides read TGCGCCAGCAGCCGCGGGACAGTGGCCCCGAACACTGAAGCTTTCTTT. It translates to CASSRGTVAPNTEAFF.

The chain links TRBV29-1 to TRBJ2-5; 8 bases fit TRBD2. V trimming: 3 bases; J trimming: 2 bases; junction bases outside the gene matches: 14. The CDR3 covers 17 residues. Germline V gene sequence: CDR1 SQVTM, CDR2 ANQGSEA. This chain's CDR3 is CSVDGLAGLTEQETQYF. In DNA, the CDR3 is TGCAGCGTTGATGGGCTAGCGGGCCTAACGGAACAAGAGACCCAGTACTTC.

The rearrangement links TRBV27 to TRBJ2-7; 9 nucleotides agree with TRBD2. Germline V lookup: CDR1 MNHEY, CDR2 SMNVEV (reference sequence). V gave up 2 bases and J gave up 4 bases; unmatched junction bases: 6. The CDR3 is 15 residues long. The CDR3 nucleotides are TGTGCCAGCAGTTTAAGAAGGACTAGCGTATACGAGCAGTACTTC. It specifies CASSLRRTSVYEQYF.

The chain is built from TRBV5-6 and TRBJ1-5; 7 nucleotides match TRBD1. The junction had 8 bases not matched to a gene; V was cut back by 0 bases and J by 2 bases. There are 17 residues in the CDR3. CDR1 is SGHDT and CDR2 is YYEEEE in the germline V gene. DNA of the CDR3: TGTGCCAGCAGCTTGGGGGACAGTGGTTGGGGCAATCAGCCCCAGCATTTT. Translating it yields CASSLGDSGWGNQPQHF.